One and the same sample provided the 3 T cell receptor beta chains below, sequenced in a study of regulatory T cells in long-lasting Graves disease. The authors built TCR beta libraries using iRepertoire HTBI primers and Arm-PCR of CDR3 regions. Each CDR3 protein is one row after TCRdb ran MiXCR on the multiplex PCR reads. The sample has around 460,000 distinct CDR3 sequences, roughly 22% seen once; the top ten hold under 15%. As for time point: persistent/refractory GD, antithyroid drugs over 5 years with positive TRAb. The TCR library was made from RNA that had been extracted from PBMCs in TRIzol. Source: peripheral blood mononuclear cells (PBMCs), taken when the disease was refractory, from a patient treated with antithyroid drugs. The receptors shown here come from a female donor with Graves disease.

In this sample, this clonotype turned up many times. The chain uses TRBV28 and TRBJ2-7; D call uncertain. Germline-derived CDR1 and CDR2 are MDHEN and SYDVKM. Between the trimmed V and J ends, which lost 10 bases and 0 bases, there was a span of 16 bases. There are 14 residues in the CDR3. CDR3 amino acids: CATTEQNLSYEQYF. CDR3 bases: TGTGCCACAACCGAGCAAAACCTCTCCTACGAGCAGTACTTC.

This clonotype showed up many times. This rearrangement joins TRBV6-5 to TRBJ2-2; 10 nucleotides match TRBD2. V lost 2 bases and J lost 4; bases outside the gene matches: 1. This CDR3 comprises 15 residues. Per germline, CDR1 MNHEY and CDR2 SVGAGI. This chain's CDR3 is CASSYQREGTGELFF. CDR3 DNA: TGTGCCAGCAGTTACCAGCGGGAGGGCACCGGGGAGCTGTTTTTT.

In its sample, this clonotype was seen a few times. This rearrangement joins TRBV7-6 to TRBJ2-7; TRBD2 might be the D (5 bases). V lost 5 bases and J lost 0, with 17 bases in between. CDR3 size: 16 residues. Germline CDR1 reads SGHVS; CDR2 reads FNYEAQ. This CDR3 is CASSLWERKISYEQYF. CDR3 DNA: TGTGCCAGCAGCCTGTGGGAGCGGAAGATCTCCTACGAGCAGTACTTC.